The following is a TCR beta chain sequence with its context. What it binds is not known. These data are taken from a study of cytomegalovirus exposure and HLA in healthy donors. General observations from the study: Rarity marked most TCR sequences, yet some public TCRs occurred in many donors. Listed as cytomegalovirus-associated were 170 or so TCR beta chains. Cytomegalovirus status was reportedly diagnosed by the classifier with high specificity and sensitivity.

CDR1 and CDR2 from the germline V gene are ENHRY and SYGVKD. The CDR3 is 12 amino acids. Germline trimming cut 10 bases from V and 3 bases from J; bases unmatched to any gene: 4. Only in-frame clones appear in the TCRdb table, and some are missing; sequencing was by immunoSEQ multiplex PCR. The table records approximately 300,000 clones, 86% of them present only once. The donors were members of the 120-subject validation cohort (separate from the roughly 670-subject first cohort). The receptor was isolated from a woman in her late teens or twenties in good health and CMV-seronegative. This chain joins TRBV10-3 and TRBJ1-2; TRBD1 matches at 8 bases. Specimen: PBMCs. The CDR3 DNA is TGTGCCACGGTGACAGGGGACTATGGCTACACCTTC. Its translation is CATVTGDYGYTF.